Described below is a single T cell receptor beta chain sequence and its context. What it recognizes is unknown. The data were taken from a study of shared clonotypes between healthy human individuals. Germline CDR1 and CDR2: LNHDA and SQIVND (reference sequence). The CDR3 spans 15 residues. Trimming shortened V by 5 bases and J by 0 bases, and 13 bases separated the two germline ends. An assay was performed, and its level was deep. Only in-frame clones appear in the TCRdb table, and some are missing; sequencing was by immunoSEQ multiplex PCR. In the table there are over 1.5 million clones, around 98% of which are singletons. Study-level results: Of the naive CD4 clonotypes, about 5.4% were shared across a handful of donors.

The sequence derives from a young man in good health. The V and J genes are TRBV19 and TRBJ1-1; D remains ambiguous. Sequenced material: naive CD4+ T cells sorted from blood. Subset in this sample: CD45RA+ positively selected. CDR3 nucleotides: TGTGCCAGTAGTCACAAGATACCCATGAACACTGAAGCTTTCTTT. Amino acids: CASSHKIPMNTEAFF.